This passage covers 18 T cell receptor beta chains from one sample sequenced in a study of blood T cell repertoires in COVID-19. Here immunoSEQ multiplex PCR was the method, and the copy in TCRdb shows in-frame clones only, minus some. Of around 26,000 clones listed, 76% are singletons. Sequenced: peripheral blood. The receptors were sampled from a man aged 65 to 85 with acute or convalescent COVID-19.

V is TRBV2 and J is TRBJ2-2, with TRBD1 matching over 8 bases. Germline assignment: CDR1 SNHLY and CDR2 FYNNEI. This CDR3 is 15 amino acids long. Trimming removed 4 bases from V and 6 bases from J; junction bases left unmatched: 7. CDR3 nucleotides: TGTGCCAGCAGTGGTCAGGGGGCAGGAGCCGGGGAGCTGTTTTTT. It codes for CASSGQGAGAGELFF.

The CDR3 bases are TGTGCCAGCAGCGGCACGGGGGACAGGCTTTACGAGCAGTACTTC. It translates to CASSGTGDRLYEQYF. The gene calls are TRBV7-9 and TRBJ2-7; TRBD1 agrees at 8 bases. The CDR3 is made up of 15 amino acids. Germline lookup yields CDR1 SEHNR and CDR2 FQNEAQ (reference sequence). V was clipped by 5 bases and J by 4 bases; unmatched bases: 10.

V and J are TRBV5-5 and TRBJ1-3, with 9 positions matching TRBD1. Unmatched junction bases numbered 3, after V lost 2 bases and J lost 3 bases. The CDR3 consists of 15 residues. CDR1 and CDR2 (germline): SGHKS, YYEKEE (reference sequence). CDR3 region: CASSFTGQGGNTIYF. In DNA form, the CDR3 reads TGTGCCAGCAGCTTTACGGGACAGGGTGGAAACACCATATATTTT.

The V and J genes are TRBV6-6 and TRBJ1-6, with 7 bases fitting TRBD1. The CDR3 is 15 residues long. The junction had 12 bases not matched to a gene; V was cut back by 6 bases and J by 10 bases. The germline V gene has CDR1 MNHNY and CDR2 SVGAGI (reference sequence). This chain's CDR3 is CASRQDRANLSPLHF. The CDR3 nucleotides read TGTGCCAGCAGGCAAGACAGGGCGAATCTGTCACCCCTCCACTTT.

This clone showed up just a few times. The V gene is TRBV3-1 (or the pseudogene TRBV3-2), the J gene TRBJ1-1; D is undetermined. This CDR3 is built from 12 residues. The V gene's germline CDR1 is LGHDT and CDR2 YNNKEL (reference sequence). V lost 6 bases and J 0 bases, leaving 5 bases between the germline ends. DNA for the CDR3: TGTGCCAGCAGACTCATGAACACTGAAGCTTTCTTT. It is translated as CASRLMNTEAFF.

This chain joins TRBV11-1 and TRBJ2-3, with D hard to call. Germline V gene sequence: CDR1 SGHAT, CDR2 FQDESV (reference sequence). Trimming pared 3 bases from V and 3 bases from J, leaving 4 bases between. The CDR3 length is 12 residues. This chain's CDR3 is CASSLRTDTQYF. For the CDR3, the DNA is TGTGCCAGCAGCTTGAGGACAGATACGCAGTATTTT.

V usage is TRBV20-1 and J usage is TRBJ2-2; weak D call: TRBD1 (6 bases). In germline, CDR1 is DFQATT, CDR2 SNEGSKA (reference sequence). V was cut by 3 bases and J by 0 bases, with 8 bases left in between. CDR3 length equals 14 residues. The CDR3 region is CSASGQSNTGELFF. Written as DNA, the CDR3 is TGCAGTGCTAGTGGACAGTCGAACACCGGGGAGCTGTTTTTT.

DNA for the CDR3: TGTGCCAGCACACCTTGGACAGGGGCCTACGAGCAGTACTTC. Its translation: CASTPWTGAYEQYF. The rearrangement uses TRBV6-5 and TRBJ2-7; 9 bases agree with TRBD1. In germline, CDR1 is MNHEY, CDR2 SVGAGI. The trim removed 7 bases at V and 2 bases at J, leaving 6 bases unmatched. The CDR3 is made up of 14 amino acids.

The chain is built from TRBV5-4 and TRBJ1-2; a weak D match, TRBD1 (5 bases). This CDR3 has 15 amino acids. Trimming stripped 6 bases from V and 3 bases from J, with 18 bases between. Germline values: CDR1 SGHNT, CDR2 YYREEE (reference sequence). CDR3 protein: CASTLGGDRDYGYTF. CDR3 bases: TGTGCCAGCACCCTGGGTGGCGACAGAGACTATGGCTACACCTTC. Based on the CDR3 plus reference TRBV5-4 and TRBJ1-2, the full variable domain is ETGVTQSPTHLIKTRGQQVTLRCSSQSGHNTVSWYQQALGQGPQFIFQYYREEENGRGNFPPRFSGLQFPNYSSELNVNALELDDSALYLCASTLGGDRDYGYTFGSGTRLTVV.

The genes are TRBV5-6 and TRBJ1-4, with a weak D call TRBD1 (6 bases). Germline V CDR1 and CDR2: SGHDT, YYEEEE. CDR3 length equals 15 residues. The V end was cut by 4 bases, the J end by 2 bases, with 12 bases between. CDR3 coding DNA: TGTGCCAGCAGCGCCACAGGGTCCACTAATGAAAAACTGTTTTTT. Its protein product is CASSATGSTNEKLFF.

The chain has TRBV7-9 and TRBJ2-5; TRBD2 might be the D (6 bases). CDR1 and CDR2 (germline): SEHNR, FQNEAQ (reference sequence). V dropped 2 bases and J dropped 0 bases, with 10 bases sitting between them. The CDR3 is made up of 15 amino acids. The CDR3 region is CASSLRLAHQETQYF. The CDR3 nucleotides are TGTGCCAGCAGCTTACGGCTAGCGCACCAAGAGACCCAGTACTTC.

The genes are TRBV30 and TRBJ1-4, with TRBD1 matching over 11 bases. The germline CDR1 and CDR2 sequences are GTSNPN and SVGIG (reference sequence). Germline trimming cut 3 bases from V and 10 bases from J; bases unmatched to any gene: 4. The CDR3 totals 13 residues. The CDR3 sequence: CAWSGQGAGKLFF. The CDR3 DNA reads as TGTGCCTGGAGCGGACAGGGGGCGGGAAAACTGTTTTTT. Drawing the rest from reference TRBV30 and TRBJ1-4, the complete variable domain is SQTIHQWPATLVQPVGSPLSLECTVEGTSNPNLYWYRQAAGRGLQLLFYSVGIGQISSEVPQNLSASRPQDRQFILSSKKLLLSDSGFYLCAWSGQGAGKLFFGSGTQLSVL.

The chain combines TRBV9 with TRBJ2-7; possibly TRBD2 for D (5 bases). Trimming cost V 5 bases and J 3 bases, with 18 bases left between them. There are 15 residues in the CDR3. Germline V CDR1 and CDR2: SGDLS, YYNGEE. Written as DNA, the CDR3 is TGTGCCAGCAGGGAAACCTCGGGGTCTTTCTACGAGCAGTACTTC. Protein: CASRETSGSFYEQYF.

This chain links TRBV7-8 with TRBJ2-3; D uncertain. Germline CDR1 reads SGHVS; CDR2 reads FQNEAQ. This CDR3 comprises 15 residues. Trimming shortened V by 5 bases and J by 2 bases, and 14 bases separated the two germline ends. CDR3 protein: CASSRDHLYTDTQYF. The CDR3 coding sequence is TGTGCCAGCAGCCGAGATCACTTATACACAGATACGCAGTATTTT.

The rearrangement links TRBV9 to TRBJ2-2, with 8 bases matching TRBD2. The junction had 12 bases not matched to a gene; V was cut back by 4 bases and J by 4 bases. The CDR3 has 17 residues. Germline loops: CDR1 SGDLS, CDR2 YYNGEE. The CDR3 loop is CASSPKWGLVGTGELFF. DNA for the CDR3: TGTGCCAGCAGCCCCAAATGGGGACTAGTCGGCACCGGGGAGCTGTTTTTT. Complete variable domain (other parts from reference TRBV9 and TRBJ2-2): DSGVTQTPKHLITATGQRVTLRCSPRSGDLSVYWYQQSLDQGLQFLIQYYNGEERAKGNILERFSAQQFPDLHSELNLSSLELGDSALYFCASSPKWGLVGTGELFFGEGSRLTVL.

The chain carries TRBV24-1 and TRBJ1-2; tentative D call: TRBD1 (5 bases). The CDR3 is 16 residues long. CDR1 KGHDR and CDR2 SFDVKD come from the germline V gene. The V end was cut by 2 bases, the J end by 5 bases, with 17 bases between. The CDR3 sequence: CATSDSARGGGYGYTF. CDR3 coding DNA: TGTGCCACCAGTGATTCTGCCAGAGGCGGGGGGTATGGCTACACCTTC.

V is TRBV19 and J is TRBJ2-1; no definite D call. Per germline, CDR1 LNHDA and CDR2 SQIVND (reference sequence). V lost 5 bases to trimming and J lost 6 bases, with 11 bases between them. The CDR3 spans 13 residues. The CDR3 spells CASSLFQSNEQFF. In DNA form, the CDR3 reads TGTGCCAGTAGTCTGTTTCAGTCCAATGAGCAGTTCTTC.

V is TRBV7-8 and J is TRBJ2-5; 12 nucleotides align to TRBD2. This CDR3 region has 17 residues. CDR1 is SGHVS, CDR2 FQNEAQ, per germline. Germline trimming cut 5 bases from V and 2 bases from J; bases unmatched to any gene: 9. The CDR3 region is CASSTRRLAGDQETQYF. The CDR3 region has the DNA TGTGCCAGCAGCACACGAAGACTAGCGGGAGATCAAGAGACCCAGTACTTC.